A selection of T cell receptor beta chains follows, all from one sample in a study of cytomegalovirus exposure and HLA in healthy donors. Assay used: immunoSEQ multiplex PCR; TCRdb lists only in-frame clones, some missing. Here the sample table reports about 42,000 clones. Material for sequencing was PBMCs. All receptors come from a man aged 25 to 45 in good health and CMV-seronegative. Both conserved end residues are part of each CDR3. Fields, in order: J gene, CDR3 length, D gene, V gene, CDR3 protein, CDR3 DNA. The D gene is left open where the match is weak.

j_call: TRBJ2-5
cdr3_length: 15
d_call: NA
v_call: TRBV5-4
cdr3_aa: CASSLEPRFVETQYF
cdr3_nt: TGTGCCAGCAGCTTGGAACCGCGGTTTGTTGAGACCCAGTACTTC

j_call: TRBJ2-1
cdr3_length: 11
d_call: NA
v_call: TRBV20-1
cdr3_aa: CSARADNEQFF
cdr3_nt: TGCAGTGCTAGAGCCGACAATGAGCAGTTCTTC

j_call: TRBJ1-6
cdr3_length: 16
d_call: TRBD1
v_call: TRBV9
cdr3_aa: CASSSPDRDYNSPLHF
cdr3_nt: TGTGCCAGCAGCTCTCCCGACAGGGATTATAATTCACCCCTCCACTTT

j_call: TRBJ2-7
cdr3_length: 14
d_call: NA
v_call: TRBV4-1
cdr3_aa: CASSQVDRSYEQYF
cdr3_nt: TGCGCCAGCAGCCAAGTAGACAGGTCCTACGAGCAGTACTTC

j_call: TRBJ2-6
cdr3_length: 16
d_call: NA
v_call: TRBV30
cdr3_aa: CAWSVGLGAGANVLTF
cdr3_nt: TGTGCCTGGAGTGTGGGCCTAGGGGCTGGGGCCAACGTCCTGACTTTC

j_call: TRBJ1-1
cdr3_length: 15
d_call: NA
v_call: TRBV4-2
cdr3_aa: CASSQNAQGGGIAFF
cdr3_nt: TGTGCCAGCAGCCAGAACGCCCAGGGAGGTGGAATAGCTTTCTTT

j_call: TRBJ1-1
cdr3_length: 16
d_call: NA
v_call: TRBV4-2
cdr3_aa: CASSLNTGTSNTEAFF
cdr3_nt: TGTGCCAGCAGCCTTAATACCGGGACATCGAACACTGAAGCTTTCTTT

j_call: TRBJ2-7
cdr3_length: 15
d_call: TRBD2
v_call: TRBV5-4
cdr3_aa: CASSPGLAGGYEQYF
cdr3_nt: TGTGCCAGCAGCCCTGGACTAGCGGGGGGGTACGAGCAGTACTTC

j_call: TRBJ2-3
cdr3_length: 16
d_call: TRBD2
v_call: TRBV4-1
cdr3_aa: CASSQGVAGGTDTQYF
cdr3_nt: TGCGCCAGCAGCCAAGGAGTAGCGGGGGGCACAGATACGCAGTATTTT

j_call: TRBJ1-4
cdr3_length: 15
d_call: NA
v_call: TRBV5-1
cdr3_aa: CASSLGSNGAEKLFF
cdr3_nt: TGCGCCAGCAGTCTGGGATCTAATGGGGCGGAAAAACTGTTTTTT

j_call: TRBJ2-7
cdr3_length: 13
d_call: NA
v_call: TRBV19
cdr3_aa: CASNQGISYEQYF
cdr3_nt: TGTGCCAGTAATCAGGGGATCTCCTACGAGCAGTACTTC

j_call: TRBJ2-2
cdr3_length: 14
d_call: TRBD1
v_call: TRBV29-1
cdr3_aa: CSVSGTGATGELFF
cdr3_nt: TGCAGCGTTTCCGGGACAGGGGCCACCGGGGAGCTGTTTTTT

j_call: TRBJ2-7
cdr3_length: 13
d_call: NA
v_call: TRBV19
cdr3_aa: CASSQGRLYEQYF
cdr3_nt: TGTGCCAGTAGCCAAGGCAGGCTCTACGAGCAGTACTTC

j_call: TRBJ1-5
cdr3_length: 14
d_call: NA
v_call: TRBV7-2
cdr3_aa: CASSPVSSNQPQHF
cdr3_nt: TGTGCCAGCAGCCCGGTTAGCAGCAATCAGCCCCAGCATTTT

j_call: TRBJ2-3
cdr3_length: 19
d_call: TRBD2
v_call: TRBV4-3
cdr3_aa: CASSQDSDGVGAGADTQYF
cdr3_nt: TGCGCCAGCAGCCAAGATTCCGACGGCGTGGGAGCGGGAGCAGATACGCAGTATTTT

j_call: TRBJ2-7
cdr3_length: 13
d_call: NA
v_call: TRBV10-3
cdr3_aa: CATAGSSSYEQYF
cdr3_nt: TGTGCCACGGCGGGGTCATCCTCCTACGAGCAGTACTTC

j_call: TRBJ2-7
cdr3_length: 17
d_call: NA
v_call: TRBV4-3
cdr3_aa: CASSQGVAGRGAYEQYF
cdr3_nt: TGCGCCAGCAGCCAAGGGGTGGCCGGGAGAGGAGCCTACGAGCAGTACTTC

j_call: TRBJ2-3
cdr3_length: 15
d_call: TRBD2
v_call: TRBV6-1
cdr3_aa: CASRLLSGSPDTQYF
cdr3_nt: TGTGCCAGCAGACTCCTCAGCGGGAGCCCAGATACGCAGTATTTT

j_call: TRBJ2-3
cdr3_length: 12
d_call: NA
v_call: TRBV4-2
cdr3_aa: CASSLRGDTQYF
cdr3_nt: TGTGCCAGCAGCCTCCGCGGAGATACGCAGTATTTT

j_call: TRBJ2-7
cdr3_length: 13
d_call: NA
v_call: TRBV29-1
cdr3_aa: CSVGGTLGREQYF
cdr3_nt: TGCAGCGTTGGGGGGACGTTGGGGAGGGAGCAGTACTTC

j_call: TRBJ2-7
cdr3_length: 13
d_call: NA
v_call: TRBV6-1
cdr3_aa: CASSETPGLPGYF
cdr3_nt: TGTGCCAGCAGTGAAACCCCGGGACTCCCCGGGTACTTC

j_call: TRBJ2-1
cdr3_length: 14
d_call: NA
v_call: TRBV6-5
cdr3_aa: CASRTGISYNEQFF
cdr3_nt: TGTGCCAGCAGGACAGGAATCTCCTACAATGAGCAGTTCTTC